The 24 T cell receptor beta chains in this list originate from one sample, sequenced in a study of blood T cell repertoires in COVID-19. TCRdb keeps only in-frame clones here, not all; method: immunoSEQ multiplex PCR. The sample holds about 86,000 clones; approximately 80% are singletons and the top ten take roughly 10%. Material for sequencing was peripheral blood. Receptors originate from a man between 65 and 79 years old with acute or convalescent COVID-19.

CDR3 residues: CATSDPTSGGYTQYF. The CDR3 DNA reads TGTGCCACCAGTGATCCTACTAGCGGGGGTTATACGCAGTATTTT. The chain carries TRBV24-1 and TRBJ2-3, with 11 bases fitting TRBD2. Looked up from germline, CDR1 is KGHDR and CDR2 is SFDVKD. CDR3 length: 15 amino acids. V trimming: 3 bases; J trimming: 7 bases; junction bases outside the gene matches: 5.

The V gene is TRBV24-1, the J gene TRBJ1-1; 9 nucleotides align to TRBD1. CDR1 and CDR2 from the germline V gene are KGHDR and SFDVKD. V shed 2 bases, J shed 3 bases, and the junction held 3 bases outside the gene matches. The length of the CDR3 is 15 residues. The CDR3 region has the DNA TGTGCCACCAGTGATTCGACAGGGGGGGACACTGAAGCTTTCTTT. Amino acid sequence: CATSDSTGGDTEAFF.

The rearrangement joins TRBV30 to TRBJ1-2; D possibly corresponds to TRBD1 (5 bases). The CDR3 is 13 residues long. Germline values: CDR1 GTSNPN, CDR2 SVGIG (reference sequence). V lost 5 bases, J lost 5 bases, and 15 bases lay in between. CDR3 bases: TGTGCCTGGGGGGAAGGGGAAGGGTATGGCTACACCTTC. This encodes CAWGEGEGYGYTF. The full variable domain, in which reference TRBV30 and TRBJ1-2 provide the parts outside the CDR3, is SQTIHQWPATLVQPVGSPLSLECTVEGTSNPNLYWYRQAAGRGLQLLFYSVGIGQISSEVPQNLSASRPQDRQFILSSKKLLLSDSGFYLCAWGEGEGYGYTFGSGTRLTVV.

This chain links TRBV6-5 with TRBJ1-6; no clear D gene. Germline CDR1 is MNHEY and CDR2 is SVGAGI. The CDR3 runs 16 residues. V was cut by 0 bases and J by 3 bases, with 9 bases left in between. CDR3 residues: CASSYSTQYYNSPLHF. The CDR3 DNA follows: TGTGCCAGCAGTTACTCGACACAATACTATAATTCACCCCTCCACTTT.

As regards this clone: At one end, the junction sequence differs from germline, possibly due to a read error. CDR3 coding DNA: TGTGCCAGCAGTGAAGCTCGTGCAGGGTGGGTCTTT. Amino acids: CASSEARAGWVF. V and J are TRBV2 and TRBJ1-1; TRBD1 is a possible D gene (5 bases). The CDR3 is 12 amino acids. The germline V gene encodes CDR1 SNHLY and CDR2 FYNNEI. Supplemented by reference TRBV2 and TRBJ1-1, the full variable domain reads EPEVTQTPSHQVTQMGQEVILRCVPISNHLYFYWYRQILGQKVEFLVSFYNNEISEKSEIFDDQFSVERPDGSNFTLKIRSTKLEDSAMYFCASSEARAGWVFGQGTRLTVV.

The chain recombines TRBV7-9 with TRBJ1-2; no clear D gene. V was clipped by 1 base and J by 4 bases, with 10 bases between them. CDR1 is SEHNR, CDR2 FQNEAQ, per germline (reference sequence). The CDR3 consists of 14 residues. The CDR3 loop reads CASSLEAGVYGYTF. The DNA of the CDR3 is TGTGCCAGCAGCTTAGAGGCGGGAGTCTATGGCTACACCTTC. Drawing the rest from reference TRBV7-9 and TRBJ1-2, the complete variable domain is DTGVSQNPRHKITKRGQNVTFRCDPISEHNRLYWYRQTLGQGPEFLTYFQNEAQLEKSRLLSDRFSAERPKGSFSTLEIQRTEQGDSAMYLCASSLEAGVYGYTFGSGTRLTVV.

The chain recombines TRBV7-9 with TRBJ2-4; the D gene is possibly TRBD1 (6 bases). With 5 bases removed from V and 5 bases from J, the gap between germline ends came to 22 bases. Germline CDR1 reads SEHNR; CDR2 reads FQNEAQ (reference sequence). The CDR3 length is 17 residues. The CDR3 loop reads CASSKNRDKVGQNIQYF. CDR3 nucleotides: TGTGCCAGCAGCAAAAACCGGGACAAGGTTGGGCAAAACATTCAGTACTTC. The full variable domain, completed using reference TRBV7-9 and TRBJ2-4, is DTGVSQNPRHKITKRGQNVTFRCDPISEHNRLYWYRQTLGQGPEFLTYFQNEAQLEKSRLLSDRFSAERPKGSFSTLEIQRTEQGDSAMYLCASSKNRDKVGQNIQYFGAGTRLSVL.

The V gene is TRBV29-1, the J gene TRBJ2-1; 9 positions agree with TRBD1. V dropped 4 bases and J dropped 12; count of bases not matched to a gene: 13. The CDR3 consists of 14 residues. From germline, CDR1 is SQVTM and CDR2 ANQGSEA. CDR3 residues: CSVANGQGTPLQFF. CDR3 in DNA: TGCAGCGTTGCAAATGGACAGGGGACCCCGTTGCAGTTCTTC.

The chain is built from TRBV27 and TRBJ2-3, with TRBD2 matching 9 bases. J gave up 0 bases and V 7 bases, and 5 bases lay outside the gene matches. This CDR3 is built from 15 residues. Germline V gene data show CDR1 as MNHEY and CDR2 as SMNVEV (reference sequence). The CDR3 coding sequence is TGTGCCAGCATGGGGCTAGCGGGGAGCACAGATACGCAGTATTTT. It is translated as CASMGLAGSTDTQYF.

In DNA, the CDR3 is TGTGCCAGCCATCTTCCGGGACAGAAAATCTACGAGCAGTACTTC. Translation: CASHLPGQKIYEQYF. This chain links TRBV5-4 with TRBJ2-7; 7 bases map to TRBD1. The V gene's germline CDR1 is SGHNT and CDR2 YYREEE (reference sequence). V shed 7 bases and J 3 bases; nucleotides not matched to a gene: 13. This CDR3 comprises 15 residues.

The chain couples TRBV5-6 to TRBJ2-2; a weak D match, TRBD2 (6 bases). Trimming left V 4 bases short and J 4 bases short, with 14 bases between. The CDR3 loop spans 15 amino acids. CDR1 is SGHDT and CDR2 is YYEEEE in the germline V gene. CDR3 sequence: CASSAGPPGTGELFF. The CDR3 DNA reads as TGTGCCAGCAGCGCGGGACCCCCGGGCACCGGGGAGCTGTTTTTT.

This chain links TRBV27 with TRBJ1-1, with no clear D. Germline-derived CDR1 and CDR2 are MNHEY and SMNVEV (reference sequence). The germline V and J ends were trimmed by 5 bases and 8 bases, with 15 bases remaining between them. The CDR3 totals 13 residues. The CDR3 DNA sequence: TGTGCCAGCAGTCCGCTCGGAGCCGGGGAAGCTTTCTTT. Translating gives CASSPLGAGEAFF.

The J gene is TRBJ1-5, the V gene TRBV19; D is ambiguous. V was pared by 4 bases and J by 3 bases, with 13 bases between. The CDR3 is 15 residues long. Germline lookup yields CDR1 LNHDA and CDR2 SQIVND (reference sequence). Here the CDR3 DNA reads TGTGCCAGTAGTACGTCCGGGAGACCCAATCAGCCCCAGCATTTT. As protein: CASSTSGRPNQPQHF.

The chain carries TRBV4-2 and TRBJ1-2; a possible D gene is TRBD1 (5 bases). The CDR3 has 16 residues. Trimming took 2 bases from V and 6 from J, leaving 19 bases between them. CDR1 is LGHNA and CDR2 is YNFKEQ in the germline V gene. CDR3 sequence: CASSQFSGQGIDGYTF. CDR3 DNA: TGTGCCAGCAGCCAATTTAGCGGGCAGGGAATCGATGGCTACACCTTC.

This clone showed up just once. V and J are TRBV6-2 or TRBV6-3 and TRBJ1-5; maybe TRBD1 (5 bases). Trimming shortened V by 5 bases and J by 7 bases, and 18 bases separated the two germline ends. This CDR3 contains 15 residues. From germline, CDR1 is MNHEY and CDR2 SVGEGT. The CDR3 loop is CASSGGTGWGQPQHF. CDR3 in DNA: TGTGCCAGCAGTGGGGGGACCGGTTGGGGACAGCCCCAGCATTTT.

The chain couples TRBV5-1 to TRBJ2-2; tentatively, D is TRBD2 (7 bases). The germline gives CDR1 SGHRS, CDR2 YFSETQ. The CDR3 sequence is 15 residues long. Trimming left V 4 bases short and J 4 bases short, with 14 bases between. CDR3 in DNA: TGCGCCAGCAGCCCTGGGGGGGGGCGCACCGGGGAGCTGTTTTTT. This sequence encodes CASSPGGGRTGELFF.

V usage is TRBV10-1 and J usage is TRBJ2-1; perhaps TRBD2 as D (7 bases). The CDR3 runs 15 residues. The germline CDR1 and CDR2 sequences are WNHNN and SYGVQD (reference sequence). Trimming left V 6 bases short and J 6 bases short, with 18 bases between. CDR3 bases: TGCGCCAGCAGGCTGGAGGGGGGGGGCCTCAATGAGCAGTTCTTC. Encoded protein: CASRLEGGGLNEQFF.

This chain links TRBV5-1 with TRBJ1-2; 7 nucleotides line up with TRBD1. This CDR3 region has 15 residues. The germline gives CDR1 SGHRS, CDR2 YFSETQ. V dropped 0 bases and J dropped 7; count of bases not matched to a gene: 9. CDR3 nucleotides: TGCGCCAGCAGCTTGGAGACAGGGCGTATATCTGGCTACACCTTC. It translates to CASSLETGRISGYTF.

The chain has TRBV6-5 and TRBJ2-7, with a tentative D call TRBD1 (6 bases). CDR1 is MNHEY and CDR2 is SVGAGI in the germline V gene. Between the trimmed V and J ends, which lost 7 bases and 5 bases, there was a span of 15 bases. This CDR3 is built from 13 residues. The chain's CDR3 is CASNRQVADEQYF. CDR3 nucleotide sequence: TGTGCCAGCAACCGACAGGTCGCGGACGAGCAGTACTTC.

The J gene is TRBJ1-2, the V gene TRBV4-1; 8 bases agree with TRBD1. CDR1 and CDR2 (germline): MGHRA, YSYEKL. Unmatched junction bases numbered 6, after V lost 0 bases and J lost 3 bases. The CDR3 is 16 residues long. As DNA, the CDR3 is TGCGCCAGCAGCCAAGATCCGGGACAGGCTCACTATGGCTACACCTTC. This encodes CASSQDPGQAHYGYTF.

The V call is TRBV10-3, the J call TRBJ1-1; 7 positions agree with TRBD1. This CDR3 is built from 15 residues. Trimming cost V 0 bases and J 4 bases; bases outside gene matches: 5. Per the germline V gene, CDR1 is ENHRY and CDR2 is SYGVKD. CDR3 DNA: TGTGCCATCAGTGAGTCAGGGGGCGGTGGCACTGAAGCTTTCTTT. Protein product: CAISESGGGGTEAFF.

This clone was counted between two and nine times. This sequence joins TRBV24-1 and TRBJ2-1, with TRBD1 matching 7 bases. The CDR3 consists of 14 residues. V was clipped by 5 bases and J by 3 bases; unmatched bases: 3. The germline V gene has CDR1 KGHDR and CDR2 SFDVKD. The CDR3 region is CATSGDSNYNEQFF. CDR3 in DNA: TGTGCCACCAGTGGGGACAGCAACTACAATGAGCAGTTCTTC.

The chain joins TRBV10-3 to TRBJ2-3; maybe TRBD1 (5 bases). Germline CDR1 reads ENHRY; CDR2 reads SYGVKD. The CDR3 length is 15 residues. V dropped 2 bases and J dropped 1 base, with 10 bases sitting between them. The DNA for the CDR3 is TGTGCCATCAGTGAGAGTAGGGGCGGCACAGATACGCAGTATTTT. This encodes CAISESRGGTDTQYF.

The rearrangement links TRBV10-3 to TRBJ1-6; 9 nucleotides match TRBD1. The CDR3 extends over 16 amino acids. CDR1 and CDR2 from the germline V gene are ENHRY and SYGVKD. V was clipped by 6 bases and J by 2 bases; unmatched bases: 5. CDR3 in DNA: TGTGCCATCAGAACAGGGGGCTCTCCCTATAATTCACCCCTCCACTTT. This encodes CAIRTGGSPYNSPLHF.